The entry that follows covers one T cell receptor (beta chain) sequence. The CDR3 covers 12 residues. Germline-derived CDR1 and CDR2 are LNHDA and SQIVND (reference sequence). Deletions cut 5 bases from V and 6 bases from J, with 11 bases between. This sample was included in a study of control samples from healthy donors and cancer patients. Sequenced by immunoSEQ multiplex PCR; TCRdb stores in-frame clones only, minus some. This repertoire shows 84,000 or so clones, 90% to 95% found once; its top ten account for roughly 14%. Sequences were obtained from blood. This chain connects TRBV19 to TRBJ2-7, with a possible D match to TRBD1 (6 bases). The clonotype originates from a man aged 25 to 40 in good health. DNA for the CDR3: TGTGCCAGTAGTGGGGACATTTTCGAGCAGTACTTC. Translating gives CASSGDIFEQYF. Supplemented by reference TRBV19 and TRBJ2-7, the full variable domain reads DGGITQSPKYLFRKEGQNVTLSCEQNLNHDAMYWYRQDPGQGLRLIYYSQIVNDFQKGDIAEGYSVSREKKESFPLTVTSAQKNPTAFYLCASSGDIFEQYFGPGTRLTVT.